Included here is one TCR beta chain sequence, with context. The CDR3 length is 15 residues. The V gene end was trimmed by 2 bases and the J gene end by 3 bases; junction bases not matched to a gene: 5. Germline V lookup: CDR1 SGHRS, CDR2 YFSETQ. In the source study's methods: From reference gene primer amplification, estimates of nucleated cell counts were derived. Assay used: immunoSEQ multiplex PCR; TCRdb lists only in-frame clones, some missing. V, J and clone size are taken as reported in that table, and D and trimming were inferred from the DNA itself. Altogether fewer than 110,000 clones are present, more than 70% being singletons, with the ten largest covering 6.8%. This entry belongs to a study of blood T cell repertoires in COVID-19.

This receptor was obtained from a man aged 50-60 years with active or convalescent COVID-19. The chain has TRBV5-1 and TRBJ1-1; TRBD1 matches at 9 bases. Sequenced input: peripheral blood. CDR3 sequence: CASSFTGGADTEAFF. The CDR3 DNA reads TGCGCCAGCAGCTTTACAGGGGGCGCGGACACTGAAGCTTTCTTT.